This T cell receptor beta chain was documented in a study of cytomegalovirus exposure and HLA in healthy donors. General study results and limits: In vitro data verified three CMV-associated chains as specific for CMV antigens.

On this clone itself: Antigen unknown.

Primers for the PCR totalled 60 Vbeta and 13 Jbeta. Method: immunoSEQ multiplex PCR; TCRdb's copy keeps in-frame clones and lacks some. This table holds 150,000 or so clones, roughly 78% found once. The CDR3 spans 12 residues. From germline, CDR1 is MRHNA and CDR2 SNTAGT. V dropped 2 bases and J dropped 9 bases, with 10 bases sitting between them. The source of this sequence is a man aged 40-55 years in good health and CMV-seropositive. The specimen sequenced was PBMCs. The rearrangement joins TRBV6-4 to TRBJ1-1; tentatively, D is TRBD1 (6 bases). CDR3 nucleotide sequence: TGTGCCAGCAGTGACCCTGGGGGCAAAGCTTTCTTT. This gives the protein CASSDPGGKAFF.